The present T cell receptor (beta chain) was sequenced within a study of T cell repertoires in cytomegalovirus infection. Study-level results: Carriers of CMV and the relevant HLA type were discriminated by public TCR beta frequency.

This clonotype has just a few counts. The antigen remains unidentified. TCRdb reprocessed the reads with MiXCR, giving one entry per CDR3 protein. The sample comprises around 530,000 distinct CDR3 sequences, 26% of which are singletons, and 13% rests with the top ten. With 6 bases removed from V and 1 base from J, the gap between germline ends came to 15 bases. Germline loops: CDR1 LNHDA, CDR2 SQIVND (reference sequence). The CDR3 loop spans 15 amino acids. The V call is TRBV19, the J call TRBJ1-1; D may be TRBD1 (5 bases). The sequence came from a human donor in good health (CMV status not recorded). Some clones in this sample may be carry-over from other donors' samples. Sequencing was performed on PBMCs. This chain's CDR3 is CASRGEGMRNTEAFF. CDR3 DNA sequence: TGTGCCAGTAGGGGAGAGGGGATGCGGAACACTGAAGCTTTCTTT.